These 29 T cell receptor beta chains were sequenced from one sample in a study of shared clonotypes between healthy human individuals. Some clones are missing from TCRdb's copy, which holds only in-frame ones; the method was immunoSEQ multiplex PCR. This repertoire shows about 2 million clones, about 95% found once; its top ten account for more than 0.9%. Naivety among CD8 cells was defined by CD45RO negativity and positive CCR7 selection, thereby excluding terminally differentiated effector memory CD45RA+ cells. The sequencing input was naive CD8+ T cells sorted from blood. These receptor sequences come from a man aged 18 to 29 in good health.

This CDR3 reads CASSLTALGGNTEAFF. The CDR3 DNA reads as TGTGCCAGCAGCTTAACCGCTCTGGGGGGGAACACTGAAGCTTTCTTT. This chain connects TRBV7-6 to TRBJ1-1, with D possibly TRBD1 on 5 matching bases. V was shortened by 2 bases and J by 1 base, with 14 bases between the two germline ends. The CDR3 has 16 residues. Germline V lookup: CDR1 SGHVS, CDR2 FNYEAQ.

V and J are TRBV7-9 and TRBJ2-2, with TRBD2 as a possible D gene (6 bases). This CDR3 comprises 17 residues. Germline CDR1 SEHNR, CDR2 FQNEAQ (reference sequence). Trimming stripped 1 base from V and 1 base from J, with 13 bases between. The CDR3 sequence: CASSLVFGTRNTGELFF. DNA for the CDR3: TGTGCCAGCAGCTTAGTATTCGGGACTCGGAACACCGGGGAGCTGTTTTTT.

The chain employs TRBV19 and TRBJ2-2; the D gene is possibly TRBD1 (6 bases). The CDR3 loop spans 15 amino acids. V was cut by 1 base and J by 5 bases, with 11 bases left in between. Germline V CDR1 and CDR2: LNHDA, SQIVND (reference sequence). DNA for the CDR3: TGTGCCAGTAGTATAGGTCCAGGGGAAACCGGGGAGCTGTTTTTT. As protein: CASSIGPGETGELFF.

V usage is TRBV19 and J usage is TRBJ1-1, with D possibly being TRBD1 (5 bases). The CDR3 has 13 residues. Germline V gene data show CDR1 as LNHDA and CDR2 as SQIVND (reference sequence). Trimming left V 8 bases short and J 11 bases short, with 21 bases between. The CDR3 is CASRPGTAAGAFF. CDR3 DNA: TGTGCCAGTCGCCCCGGGACCGCCGCCGGGGCTTTCTTT. Drawing the rest from reference TRBV19 and TRBJ1-1, the complete variable domain is DGGITQSPKYLFRKEGQNVTLSCEQNLNHDAMYWYRQDPGQGLRLIYYSQIVNDFQKGDIAEGYSVSREKKESFPLTVTSAQKNPTAFYLCASRPGTAAGAFFGQGTRLTVV.

The J gene is TRBJ2-7, the V gene TRBV13; weak D call: TRBD2 (6 bases). The CDR3 is 15 amino acids. Germline lookup yields CDR1 PRHDT and CDR2 FYEKMQ (reference sequence). V lost 5 bases and J lost 0, with 14 bases in between. The CDR3 DNA is TGTGCCAGCAGCGGGATGGGGCGGGACTCCTACGAGCAGTACTTC. This gives the protein CASSGMGRDSYEQYF.

The V gene is TRBV7-9, the J gene TRBJ1-3; D possibly corresponds to TRBD1 (5 bases). CDR1 and CDR2 from the germline V gene are SEHNR and FQNEAQ (reference sequence). CDR3 size: 19 residues. The V gene lost 4 bases and the J gene lost 0 bases, with 22 bases spanning the gap. The CDR3 is CASSSPYDRVPSSGNTIYF. The DNA for the CDR3 is TGTGCCAGCAGCTCACCTTACGACAGAGTTCCTTCCTCTGGAAACACCATATATTTT.

V usage is TRBV7-6 and J usage is TRBJ2-5; 7 positions agree with TRBD1. Germline lookup yields CDR1 SGHVS and CDR2 FNYEAQ. The ends lost 7 bases at V and 2 bases at J; junction bases unmatched: 10. This CDR3 comprises 15 residues. The CDR3 DNA follows: TGTGCCAGCAACCAACCGGGACAGAATCAAGAGACCCAGTACTTC. Translating gives CASNQPGQNQETQYF.

This clone showed up just once. The chain is built from TRBV6-5 and TRBJ1-1; maybe TRBD1 (5 bases). The germline V gene has CDR1 MNHEY and CDR2 SVGAGI. This CDR3 has 14 amino acids. Trimming cost V 3 bases and J 3 bases, with 11 bases left between them. The CDR3, as DNA: TGTGCCAGCAGTTATTTTGGAGGGGACACTGAAGCTTTCTTT. Amino acid sequence: CASSYFGGDTEAFF.

The rearrangement links TRBV4-3 to TRBJ2-3; D gene unclear. The germline V and J ends were trimmed by 1 base and 3 bases, with 11 bases remaining between them. Looked up from germline, CDR1 is LGHNA and CDR2 is YSLEER. The CDR3 runs 15 residues. The CDR3 sequence is CASSQGLRGTDTQYF. CDR3 coding DNA: TGCGCCAGCAGCCAAGGGTTAAGAGGTACAGATACGCAGTATTTT.

This chain connects TRBV27 to TRBJ2-5; TRBD1 agrees at 9 bases. Germline V CDR1 and CDR2: MNHEY, SMNVEV (reference sequence). This CDR3 contains 17 residues. V shed 6 bases, J shed 4 bases, and the junction held 15 bases outside the gene matches. CDR3 nucleotide sequence: TGTGCCAGCAGCGAAGGGACGGTACAGGGGGCGGGAGAGACCCAGTACTTC. Amino acids: CASSEGTVQGAGETQYF.

The J gene is TRBJ2-2, the V gene TRBV27; D is ambiguous. The germline gives CDR1 MNHEY, CDR2 SMNVEV (reference sequence). V dropped 10 bases and J dropped 6 bases, with 12 bases sitting between them. This CDR3 comprises 12 residues. Here the CDR3 reads CATGDAAGELFF. The CDR3 coding sequence is TGTGCCACCGGAGACGCGGCCGGGGAGCTGTTTTTT.

The chain recombines TRBV4-2 with TRBJ2-7; D possibly corresponds to TRBD1 (6 bases). This CDR3 is built from 15 residues. The germline V and J ends were trimmed by 0 bases and 3 bases, with 12 bases remaining between them. CDR1 LGHNA and CDR2 YNFKEQ come from the germline V gene. CDR3 residues: CASSQDGTGLYEQYF. CDR3 nucleotides: TGTGCCAGCAGCCAAGATGGAACAGGGCTCTACGAGCAGTACTTC.

This rearrangement joins TRBV30 to TRBJ2-1; 9 nucleotides match TRBD2. This CDR3 has 12 amino acids. Germline CDR1 is GTSNPN and CDR2 is SVGIG (reference sequence). V gave up 0 bases and J gave up 10 bases; unmatched junction bases: 1. The CDR3 here is CAWSVLAGEQFF. In nucleotides, the CDR3 is TGTGCCTGGAGTGTCCTAGCGGGGGAGCAGTTCTTC.

The CDR3 spells CASSQLAGVWDTQYF. CDR3 coding DNA: TGTGCCAGCAGTCAACTAGCGGGAGTGTGGGATACGCAGTATTTT. The chain is built from TRBV27 and TRBJ2-3; 11 bases fit TRBD2. Looked up from germline, CDR1 is MNHEY and CDR2 is SMNVEV (reference sequence). The trim removed 5 bases at V and 6 bases at J, leaving 7 bases unmatched. The CDR3 has 15 residues.

J is TRBJ1-2 and V is TRBV11-1; the D gene is possibly TRBD1 (6 bases). The CDR3 length is 15 residues. Between the trimmed V and J ends, which lost 5 bases and 4 bases, there was a span of 17 bases. Germline values: CDR1 SGHAT, CDR2 FQDESV (reference sequence). The CDR3 loop reads CASSPDTGGGYGYTF. The CDR3 bases are TGTGCCAGCAGCCCCGACACGGGGGGCGGCTATGGCTACACCTTC.

V gene TRBV11-2 combines with J gene TRBJ1-3; D is unclear. This CDR3 has 13 amino acids. V lost 2 bases and J 4 bases, leaving 6 bases between the germline ends. Germline CDR1 reads SGHAT; CDR2 reads FQNNGV. This CDR3 reads CASSLWVGNTIYF. CDR3 nucleotide sequence: TGTGCCAGCAGCTTATGGGTCGGAAACACCATATATTTT.

The chain employs TRBV5-1 and TRBJ2-7; 8 positions match TRBD1. The CDR3 loop spans 17 amino acids. Germline V gives CDR1 SGHRS, CDR2 YFSETQ. Trimming at V came to 4 bases and at J to 5 bases, leaving 17 bases not matched to a gene. CDR3: CASSRGQGLSFFDEQYF. CDR3 coding DNA: TGCGCCAGCAGCCGAGGACAGGGATTGTCGTTTTTCGACGAGCAGTACTTC.

The J gene is TRBJ2-7, the V gene TRBV19, with 7 bases that match TRBD1. Germline V gene lookup returns CDR1 LNHDA and CDR2 SQIVND (reference sequence). This CDR3 contains 15 residues. V trimming: 7 bases; J trimming: 0 bases; junction bases outside the gene matches: 9. The CDR3 here is CASTLGWDSSYEQYF. The CDR3, as DNA: TGTGCCAGTACCTTAGGGTGGGACAGCTCCTACGAGCAGTACTTC.

The V call is TRBV30, the J call TRBJ1-4, with D possibly matching TRBD1 (6 bases). The V end was cut by 1 base, the J end by 5 bases, with 14 bases between. Looked up from germline, CDR1 is GTSNPN and CDR2 is SVGIG (reference sequence). This CDR3 has 15 residues. This CDR3 is CAWSGVGGMNEKLFF. The CDR3 region has the DNA TGTGCCTGGAGTGGGGTCGGGGGCATGAATGAAAAACTGTTTTTT.

The V call is TRBV2, the J call TRBJ2-5; D possibly matches TRBD1 or TRBD2 (5 bases each). CDR1 is SNHLY and CDR2 is FYNNEI in the germline V gene. V lost 3 bases and J lost 0, with 11 bases in between. The CDR3 is made up of 15 amino acids. This chain's CDR3 is CASSDSGPYQETQYF. The DNA of the CDR3 is TGTGCCAGCAGTGATTCGGGGCCGTACCAAGAGACCCAGTACTTC.

This clone was seen a single time. V and J are TRBV27 and TRBJ1-1; TRBD1 matches at 8 bases. The CDR3 has 13 residues. Germline CDR1 MNHEY, CDR2 SMNVEV (reference sequence). V shed 6 bases and J 3 bases; nucleotides not matched to a gene: 3. The DNA of the CDR3 is TGTGCCAGCAGAGGACAGGGAGACACTGAAGCTTTCTTT. It translates to CASRGQGDTEAFF.

V is TRBV2 and J is TRBJ2-5; D is possibly TRBD1 (6 bases). Germline loops: CDR1 SNHLY, CDR2 FYNNEI. This CDR3 contains 15 residues. The V end lost 5 bases, the J end lost 1 base, and 14 bases lay between the germline ends. The CDR3 protein is CASSPGQGPQETQYF. The CDR3 DNA follows: TGTGCCAGCAGTCCGGGGCAGGGGCCCCAAGAGACCCAGTACTTC.

The chain has TRBV5-1 and TRBJ2-1, with 13 bases lining up with TRBD2. CDR3 length: 15 amino acids. The germline V gene encodes CDR1 SGHRS and CDR2 YFSETQ. J was trimmed by 9 bases and V by 4 bases; bases with no gene match: 7. CDR3: CASSTGLAGSTEQFF. CDR3 bases: TGCGCCAGCAGCACGGGACTAGCGGGATCCACTGAGCAGTTCTTC.

V usage is TRBV4-1 and J usage is TRBJ2-5; D remains ambiguous. The V and J ends lost 4 bases and 1 base respectively, with 7 bases between them. The CDR3 totals 13 residues. Germline CDR1 MGHRA, CDR2 YSYEKL. CDR3 amino acids: CASSPRFQETQYF. The CDR3 DNA sequence: TGCGCCAGCAGCCCCAGGTTCCAAGAGACCCAGTACTTC.

The chain couples TRBV5-4 to TRBJ2-1; D is unclear. V lost 2 bases and J 8 bases, leaving 14 bases between the germline ends. The CDR3 length is 14 residues. Germline loops: CDR1 SGHNT, CDR2 YYREEE (reference sequence). The CDR3: CASSFWLQLDEQFF. As DNA, the CDR3 is TGTGCCAGCAGCTTTTGGCTGCAGTTGGATGAGCAGTTCTTC.

The chain uses TRBV30 and TRBJ1-1; 9 positions match TRBD1. The J segment lost 5 bases and the V segment lost 1 base, leaving 8 bases of the junction unmatched. This CDR3 has 15 amino acids. Germline V gene sequence: CDR1 GTSNPN, CDR2 SVGIG (reference sequence). The DNA for the CDR3 is TGTGCCTGGAGTGAAGTGGACAGGGGATTGACTGAAGCTTTCTTT. This encodes CAWSEVDRGLTEAFF.

The DNA for the CDR3 is TGCGCCAGCAGCCAAGAGTCGGGGACAGGGGTTGACGAGCAGTACTTC. This codes for CASSQESGTGVDEQYF. The chain carries TRBV4-3 and TRBJ2-5; 10 bases agree with TRBD1. Near its end, the DNA agrees better with TRBJ2-7, so the J call may be wrong. The CDR3 runs to 16 residues. Germline-derived CDR1 and CDR2 are LGHNA and YSLEER.

This chain links TRBV27 with TRBJ1-3; a possible D gene is TRBD1 (5 bases). V was cut by 3 bases and J by 4 bases, with 13 bases left in between. Germline CDR1 MNHEY, CDR2 SMNVEV (reference sequence). The CDR3 loop spans 15 amino acids. The CDR3 here is CASSLGPFGGNTIYF. The DNA for the CDR3 is TGTGCCAGCAGTTTGGGGCCTTTTGGAGGAAACACCATATATTTT.

The V and J genes are TRBV4-3 and TRBJ1-1, with D possibly TRBD1 on 5 matching bases. Deletions cut 5 bases from V and 0 bases from J, with 13 bases between. CDR1 is LGHNA, CDR2 YSLEER, per germline. CDR3 length equals 15 residues. CDR3 coding DNA: TGCGCCAGCAGCTTCGCGACAGATATGAACACTGAAGCTTTCTTT. Its protein is CASSFATDMNTEAFF.